This T cell receptor beta chain was recovered during a study of radiotherapy plus CTLA-4 blockade in lung cancer. V was pared by 2 bases and J by 5 bases, with 9 bases between. In germline, CDR1 is MNHNS, CDR2 SASEGT. The CDR3 runs to 13 residues. Sequencing was performed with immunoSEQ multiplex PCR; in TCRdb, only in-frame clones are kept and a portion is missing. This sample has 100,000 to 150,000 clones, with approximately 80% found just once. Turning to this clone: Its specificity is not known.

Overall study results and limits: Radiotherapy plus ipilimumab was followed by expansion in blood of tumor-derived TCR clones.

Enrolled patients, whose metastatic non-small-cell lung cancer was chemo-refractory, received focal radiation plus CTLA-4 blockade with ipilimumab. Sequences were derived from peripheral blood, sampled from a patient treated with radiotherapy plus ipilimumab. This chain uses TRBV6-1 with TRBJ1-1; the D gene is possibly TRBD1 (6 bases). This clonotype was sampled from a human donor with non-small cell lung cancer who had a partial response to radiotherapy plus ipilimumab. DNA for the CDR3: TGTGCCAGCAGTGAAACCAGGGGTACTGAAGCTTTCTTT. Translating gives CASSETRGTEAFF.